The TCR beta chain described here comes from a study of OX40 agonist ivuxolimab in advanced cancers. Germline V gene lookup returns CDR1 LGHNA and CDR2 YSLEER. Trimming cost V 0 bases and J 4 bases, with 10 bases left between them. This CDR3 comprises 14 residues. Using immunoSEQ multiplex PCR, the repertoire was profiled, and TCRdb retains in-frame clones only, with some absent. This sample carries roughly 46,000 clones, 90% to 95% of them seen once, and the ten largest clones take 4% to 5%. This sequence was found in an adult with an advanced solid tumor such as melanoma, head and neck, liver or kidney cancer. The sequenced sample was CD4+ or CD8+ T cells sorted from blood, obtained in a trial of the OX40 agonist ivuxolimab. The genes are TRBV4-3 and TRBJ2-7; D gene unclear. CDR3 residues: CASSQDRTGYEQYF. The CDR3 DNA reads as TGCGCCAGCAGCCAAGATCGTACGGGTTACGAGCAGTACTTC.